This T cell receptor (beta chain) was recovered during a study of cytomegalovirus exposure and HLA in healthy donors. Looking at the study overall: In a later analysis, it was reported that the 110 or so validation repertoires had been produced on the same platform as the 666 repertoires belonging to the first cohort. General study points: The study flagged 150 to 200 TCR beta chains as cytomegalovirus-associated. The tendency of first-cohort TCR clusters to co-occur in the 120 validation repertoires was the finding of a later analysis.

Profiled with immunoSEQ multiplex PCR; TCRdb holds only in-frame clones, not every one. Of some 140,000 clones in the sample, 80% to 90% are singletons; the top ten hold under 3%. Separate from the approximately 730-subject first cohort, the approximately 120-subject validation cohort was the one that the donors belonged to. With respect to this clone: The antigen remains undetermined.

The TCR was taken from a man aged 18 to 29 in good health and CMV-seronegative. Sequences were obtained from PBMCs.

The CDR3, as DNA: TGTGCCAGCAGTGTGCTACTAGCGGGTTACGAGCAGTACTTC. Translating gives CASSVLLAGYEQYF. V is TRBV7-9 and J is TRBJ2-7; 9 nucleotides match TRBD2. J lost 4 bases, V lost 6 bases, and 7 bases had no gene match. Germline values: CDR1 SEHNR, CDR2 FQNEAQ (reference sequence). The CDR3 is 14 residues long.